These 7 T cell receptor beta chains were all obtained from the same sample, sequenced in a study of CD8 T cells in ankylosing spondylitis. TCRdb reanalysed the 5' RACE reads using MiXCR and keeps one entry per CDR3 protein. The sample lists about 92,000 distinct CDR3 sequences; roughly 8.8% were seen once. The specimen was blood, either unsorted or a sorted T cell fraction (not recorded which). The receptors stem from a male donor with ankylosing spondylitis or in good health (not recorded which).

This clonotype occurred once. V and J are TRBV12-3 or TRBV12-4 and TRBJ2-3; 12 bases map to TRBD2. The CDR3 is made up of 18 amino acids. The CDR3 DNA is TGTACCATCTGTTTTGGGCTAGCGGGGGGGGTCAGCACAGATACGCAGTATTTT. Translated, it gives CTICFGLAGGVSTDTQYF.

This clonotype occurred many times. The chain couples TRBV5-6 to TRBJ2-7; TRBD1 aligns across 9 bases. This CDR3 region has 14 residues. Trimming removed 6 bases from V and 3 bases from J; junction bases left unmatched: 7. Germline lookup yields CDR1 SGHDT and CDR2 YYEEEE. DNA for the CDR3: TGTGCCAGCACGACCGGGACAGGGTACTACGAGCAGTACTTC. Translation gives CASTTGTGYYEQYF.

This rearrangement joins TRBV10-2 to TRBJ2-7, with D possibly TRBD1 on 5 matching bases. The V end was cut by 3 bases, the J end by 4 bases, with 10 bases between. Germline V gene sequence: CDR1 WSHSY, CDR2 SAAADI. This CDR3 has 13 amino acids. This chain's CDR3 is CASSDAGHYEQYF. For the CDR3, the DNA is TGCGCCAGCAGTGACGCAGGGCATTACGAGCAGTACTTC.

This clonotype was seen at least ten times. The gene calls are TRBV5-1 and TRBJ1-4, with D maybe TRBD1 (5 bases). This CDR3 spans 15 amino acids. Germline lookup yields CDR1 SGHRS and CDR2 YFSETQ. V lost 1 base to trimming and J lost 7 bases, with 14 bases between them. The CDR3 nucleotides are TGCGCCAGCAGCTTGAACCCCGGGGGATCTGAAAAACTGTTTTTT. The encoded protein is CASSLNPGGSEKLFF.

This clonotype was seen ten or more times. This sequence joins TRBV6-4 and TRBJ1-6; D ambiguous. The V end was cut by 5 bases, the J end by 4 bases, with 9 bases between. Germline V gives CDR1 MRHNA, CDR2 SNTAGT. There are 14 residues in the CDR3. CDR3 amino acids: CASSSGGYNSPLHF. The CDR3 DNA reads as TGTGCCAGCAGTTCGGGAGGTTATAATTCACCCCTCCACTTT.

J is TRBJ2-1 and V is TRBV18; weak D call: TRBD2 (5 bases). CDR1 KGHSH and CDR2 LQKENI come from the germline V gene. Trimming removed 3 bases at V and 4 bases at J, with 13 bases between. The CDR3 spans 15 residues. This CDR3 is CASSPVAIDYNEQFF. The DNA of the CDR3 is TGTGCCAGCTCACCCGTAGCGATCGATTACAATGAGCAGTTCTTC.

This clonotype was picked up many times. The chain's CDR3 is CASSYGLSSYNSPLHF. CDR3 bases: TGTGCCAGCAGTTACGGTCTGAGCTCCTATAATTCACCCCTCCACTTT. The chain is built from TRBV6-5 and TRBJ1-6; D is uncertain. The CDR3 has 16 amino acids. CDR1 MNHEY and CDR2 SVGAGI come from the germline V gene. The V end was cut by 2 bases, the J end by 0 bases, with 8 bases between.